The 19 T cell receptor beta chains listed next were all sequenced from one sample in a study of cytomegalovirus exposure and HLA in healthy donors. TCRdb's copy holds only in-frame clones and misses some; the assay was immunoSEQ multiplex PCR. The sample contains about 250,000 clones, roughly 87% of which appear only once. The sequencing sample was made of PBMCs. The receptors come from a young man in good health and CMV-seropositive.

Details on this clone: Germline and junction disagree at one end, which may indicate a read error. The chain uses TRBV14 and TRBJ1-2; D possibly corresponds to TRBD1 (5 bases). The germline V gene has CDR1 SGHDN and CDR2 FVKESK. The CDR3 length is 13 residues. The CDR3, as DNA: TGTGCCAGCAGTCAAGCGGGGCTCCATGGCTACACCTTC. Protein product: CASSQAGLHGYTF.

The chain employs TRBV14 and TRBJ2-7, with TRBD1 matching 8 bases. The CDR3 runs to 15 residues. CDR1 is SGHDN, CDR2 FVKESK, per germline. Losses at the gene ends were 5 bases for V and 0 bases for J; bases not matched to a gene: 6. In DNA form, the CDR3 reads TGTGCCAGCAGCTTTGACAGGGGAAGCTCCTACGAGCAGTACTTC. Its protein is CASSFDRGSSYEQYF. The full variable domain, its missing parts supplied by reference TRBV14 and TRBJ2-7, is EAGVTQFPSHSVIEKGQTVTLRCDPISGHDNLYWYRRVMGKEIKFLLHFVKESKQDESGMPNNRFLAERTGGTYSTLKVQPAELEDSGVYFCASSFDRGSSYEQYFGPGTRLTVT.

The chain recombines TRBV5-1 with TRBJ2-5, with 12 bases identical to TRBD2. The V gene's germline CDR1 is SGHRS and CDR2 YFSETQ. Trimming at V came to 1 base and at J to 5 bases, leaving 0 bases not matched to a gene. The CDR3 has 14 amino acids. The CDR3 DNA reads as TGCGCCAGCAGCTTGACTAGCGGGAGGGAGACCCAGTACTTC. It is translated as CASSLTSGRETQYF.

The V gene is TRBV9, the J gene TRBJ2-3, with 7 bases aligning to TRBD1. Looked up from germline, CDR1 is SGDLS and CDR2 is YYNGEE. This CDR3 is 15 amino acids long. J was trimmed by 0 bases and V by 5 bases; bases with no gene match: 6. CDR3 in DNA: TGTGCCAGCAGAAGGGGGCATCCTAGCACAGATACGCAGTATTTT. Encoded protein: CASRRGHPSTDTQYF.

The V call is TRBV6-1, the J call TRBJ1-2; 8 bases fit TRBD1. Germline V lookup: CDR1 MNHNS, CDR2 SASEGT. Germline trimming cut 2 bases from V and 6 bases from J; bases unmatched to any gene: 5. The CDR3 has 14 amino acids. For the CDR3, the DNA is TGTGCCAGCAGTGAAAGTCAGGGGGCAGATGGCTACACCTTC. Translated: CASSESQGADGYTF.

This clone occurred a few times. V gene TRBV9 combines with J gene TRBJ1-1; unclear D gene. The CDR3 consists of 13 residues. CDR1 is SGDLS and CDR2 is YYNGEE in the germline V gene. The V gene lost 0 bases and the J gene lost 3 bases, with 6 bases spanning the gap. This chain's CDR3 is CASSVGVDTEAFF. The DNA for the CDR3 is TGTGCCAGCAGCGTAGGGGTAGACACTGAAGCTTTCTTT.

In the case of this clone: One end of the junction fails to match germline, which may point to a read error. The chain uses TRBV2 and TRBJ1-2; TRBD1 aligns across 9 bases. Germline-derived CDR1 and CDR2 are SNHLY and FYNNEI. CDR3 length: 14 residues. The CDR3 DNA is TGTGCCAGCATGAGGATCCCGGGACAGGGATCGGCAAACTTC. This sequence encodes CASMRIPGQGSANF. Full variable domain (missing parts from reference TRBV2 and TRBJ1-2): EPEVTQTPSHQVTQMGQEVILRCVPISNHLYFYWYRQILGQKVEFLVSFYNNEISEKSEIFDDQFSVERPDGSNFTLKIRSTKLEDSAMYFCASMRIPGQGSANFGSGTRLTVV.

The rearrangement joins TRBV27 to TRBJ2-1; 7 bases align to TRBD2. The CDR3 consists of 15 residues. Germline V gene data show CDR1 as MNHEY and CDR2 as SMNVEV (reference sequence). V lost 2 bases to trimming and J lost 5 bases; unmatched junction nucleotides: 6. The CDR3 nucleotides read TGTGCCAGCAGTTTAGGGGCGGGAGCTCACAATGAGCAGTTCTTC. This sequence encodes CASSLGAGAHNEQFF.

The chain recombines TRBV9 with TRBJ1-3; tentative D call: TRBD1 (5 bases). V lost 3 bases to trimming and J lost 2 bases, with 9 bases between them. The CDR3 sequence is 14 residues long. Looked up from germline, CDR1 is SGDLS and CDR2 is YYNGEE. Here the CDR3 DNA reads TGTGCCAGCAGCGGGGACCTGGCTGGAAACACCATATATTTT. It specifies CASSGDLAGNTIYF. The whole variable domain, filled in from reference TRBV9 and TRBJ1-3, reads DSGVTQTPKHLITATGQRVTLRCSPRSGDLSVYWYQQSLDQGLQFLIQYYNGEERAKGNILERFSAQQFPDLHSELNLSSLELGDSALYFCASSGDLAGNTIYFGEGSWLTVV.

J is TRBJ2-5 and V is TRBV30; TRBD1 might be the D (5 bases). The length of the CDR3 is 15 residues. Trimming cost V 0 bases and J 6 bases, with 17 bases left between them. Germline CDR1 reads GTSNPN; CDR2 reads SVGIG (reference sequence). In nucleotides, the CDR3 is TGTGCCTGGAGTGTAAAGGCGGCAGGGCTCAAGACCCAGTACTTC. It encodes CAWSVKAAGLKTQYF.

V and J are TRBV10-3 and TRBJ2-5; D possibly corresponds to TRBD2 (6 bases). Trimming removed 6 bases from V and 3 bases from J, with 23 bases in between. This CDR3 region has 17 residues. CDR1 and CDR2 from the germline V gene are ENHRY and SYGVKD. CDR3 amino acids: CAISDFLGGGDKETQYF. The CDR3 coding sequence is TGTGCCATCAGCGACTTCCTGGGAGGAGGGGATAAAGAGACCCAGTACTTC.

V usage is TRBV29-1 and J usage is TRBJ2-4; tentative D call: TRBD1 (6 bases). This CDR3 comprises 13 residues. Between the trimmed V and J ends, which lost 7 bases and 6 bases, there was a span of 16 bases. The germline gives CDR1 SQVTM, CDR2 ANQGSEA. CDR3 sequence reads: CSAIRPDRNIQYF. CDR3 bases: TGCAGCGCCATCCGCCCGGACAGAAACATTCAGTACTTC.

The gene calls are TRBV28 and TRBJ2-1; 8 bases are a match to TRBD2. The CDR3 is 20 residues long. Germline values: CDR1 MDHEN, CDR2 SYDVKM. The trim removed 3 bases at V and 0 bases at J, leaving 16 bases unmatched. CDR3 sequence: CASSFKAGGSVSSSYNEQFF. DNA for the CDR3: TGTGCCAGCAGTTTTAAGGCGGGAGGCTCCGTTTCGAGCTCCTACAATGAGCAGTTCTTC.

The chain's CDR3 is CASSSPMRDQETQYF. DNA of the CDR3: TGTGCCAGCAGCTCCCCGATGCGGGATCAAGAGACCCAGTACTTC. The chain employs TRBV27 and TRBJ2-5; D is perhaps TRBD2 (6 bases). CDR3 size: 15 residues. CDR1 and CDR2 from the germline V gene are MNHEY and SMNVEV (reference sequence). V was clipped by 6 bases and J by 2 bases, with 16 bases between them.

This CDR3 is CASSYSNPGTEAFF. The CDR3 nucleotides read TGTGCCAGCAGTTACTCGAACCCCGGGACAGAAGCTTTCTTT. J is TRBJ1-1 and V is TRBV6-5; D possibly corresponds to TRBD1 (6 bases). The germline CDR1 and CDR2 sequences are MNHEY and SVGAGI. CDR3 length: 14 residues. Trimming took 0 bases from V and 8 from J, leaving 13 bases between them.

This clone was picked up many times. The V and J genes are TRBV10-3 and TRBJ1-1; no clear D gene. This CDR3 is built from 13 residues. Germline loops: CDR1 ENHRY, CDR2 SYGVKD. The germline V and J ends were trimmed by 0 bases and 4 bases, with 6 bases remaining between them. DNA of the CDR3: TGTGCCATCAGTGAGTCGTTGGGCACTGAAGCTTTCTTT. Translation: CAISESLGTEAFF.

The rearrangement links TRBV5-6 to TRBJ2-5; D is tentatively TRBD1 or TRBD2 (5 bases each). CDR3 size: 18 residues. In germline, CDR1 is SGHDT, CDR2 YYEEEE. The V gene lost 2 bases and the J gene lost 0 bases, with 20 bases spanning the gap. The CDR3 sequence: CASSLGPPGPQYQETQYF. In DNA form, the CDR3 reads TGTGCCAGCAGCTTAGGCCCCCCGGGACCGCAGTACCAAGAGACCCAGTACTTC. Together with reference TRBV5-6 and TRBJ2-5, the CDR3 gives the full variable domain: DAGVTQSPTHLIKTRGQQVTLRCSPKSGHDTVSWYQQALGQGPQFIFQYYEEEERQRGNFPDRFSGHQFPNYSSELNVNALLLGDSALYLCASSLGPPGPQYQETQYFGPGTRLLVL.

This clone was seen a few times. The rearrangement joins TRBV19 to TRBJ2-2; perhaps TRBD1 as D (5 bases). Germline V lookup: CDR1 LNHDA, CDR2 SQIVND (reference sequence). This CDR3 is 14 amino acids long. V lost 5 bases and J lost 3, with 10 bases in between. The CDR3 coding sequence is TGTGCCAGTAGTCCAAGGGGCGACACCGGGGAGCTGTTTTTT. Its translation is CASSPRGDTGELFF.

J is TRBJ1-3 and V is TRBV5-1; possible D gene TRBD1, 5 bases. The V end was cut by 4 bases, the J end by 1 base, with 24 bases between. The CDR3 loop spans 19 amino acids. Germline values: CDR1 SGHRS, CDR2 YFSETQ. The chain's CDR3 is CASSLTPGPAIRSGNTIYF. The CDR3 DNA reads TGCGCCAGCAGCCTGACACCGGGGCCCGCCATCCGATCTGGAAACACCATATATTTT.